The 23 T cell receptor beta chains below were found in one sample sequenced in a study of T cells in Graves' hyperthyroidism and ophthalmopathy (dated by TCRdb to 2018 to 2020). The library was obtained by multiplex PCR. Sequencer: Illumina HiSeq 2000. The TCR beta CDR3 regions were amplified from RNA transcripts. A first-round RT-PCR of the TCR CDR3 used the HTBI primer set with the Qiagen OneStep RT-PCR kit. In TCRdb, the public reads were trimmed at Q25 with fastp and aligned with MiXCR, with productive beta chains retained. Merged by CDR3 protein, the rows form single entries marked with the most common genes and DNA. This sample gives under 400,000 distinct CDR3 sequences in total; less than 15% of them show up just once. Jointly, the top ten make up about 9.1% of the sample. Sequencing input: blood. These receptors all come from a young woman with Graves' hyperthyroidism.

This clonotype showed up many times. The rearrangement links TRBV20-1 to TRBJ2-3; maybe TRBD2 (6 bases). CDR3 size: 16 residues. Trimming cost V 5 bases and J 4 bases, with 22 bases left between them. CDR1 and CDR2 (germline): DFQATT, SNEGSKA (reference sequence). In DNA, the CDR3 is TGCAGTGCTTACCATCCGACTAGAGTCCCCCCAGATACGCAGTATTTT. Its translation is CSAYHPTRVPPDTQYF.

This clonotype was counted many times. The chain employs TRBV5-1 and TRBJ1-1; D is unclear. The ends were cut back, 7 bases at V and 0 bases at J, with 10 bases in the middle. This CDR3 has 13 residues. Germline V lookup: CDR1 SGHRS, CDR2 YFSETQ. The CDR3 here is CASGGGLNTEAFF. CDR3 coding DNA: TGCGCCAGCGGAGGTGGGTTGAACACTGAAGCTTTCTTT.

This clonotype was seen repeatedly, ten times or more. CDR3: CASSPLAGTSYGYTF. CDR3 nucleotides: TGTGCCAGCAGCCCACTTGCTGGGACCTCATATGGCTACACCTTC. This chain links TRBV28 with TRBJ1-2; perhaps TRBD1 as D (5 bases). V lost 6 bases and J lost 5, with 19 bases in between. Looked up from germline, CDR1 is MDHEN and CDR2 is SYDVKM. The CDR3 is made up of 15 amino acids.

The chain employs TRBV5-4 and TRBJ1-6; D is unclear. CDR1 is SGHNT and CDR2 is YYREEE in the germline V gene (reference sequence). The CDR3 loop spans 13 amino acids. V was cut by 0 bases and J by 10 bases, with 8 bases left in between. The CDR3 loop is CASSLEAGSPLHF. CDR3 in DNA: TGTGCCAGCAGCTTGGAGGCGGGATCACCCCTCCACTTT.

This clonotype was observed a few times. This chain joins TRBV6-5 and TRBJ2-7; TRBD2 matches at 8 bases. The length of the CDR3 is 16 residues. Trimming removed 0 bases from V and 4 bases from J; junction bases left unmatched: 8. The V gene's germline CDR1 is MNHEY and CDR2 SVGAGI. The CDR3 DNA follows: TGTGCCAGCAGTTACTCACCGCGGGGGGCCTCATACGAGCAGTACTTC. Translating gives CASSYSPRGASYEQYF.

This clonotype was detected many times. In DNA, the CDR3 is TGCGCCAGCAGCCAAGGCGAAGGGGTCCGGGGGACCCAGTACTTC. Residues: CASSQGEGVRGTQYF. This chain links TRBV4-1 with TRBJ2-5; D is tentatively TRBD1 or TRBD2 (5 bases each). V was clipped by 1 base and J by 7 bases, with 16 bases between them. The CDR3 consists of 15 residues. Looked up from germline, CDR1 is MGHRA and CDR2 is YSYEKL.

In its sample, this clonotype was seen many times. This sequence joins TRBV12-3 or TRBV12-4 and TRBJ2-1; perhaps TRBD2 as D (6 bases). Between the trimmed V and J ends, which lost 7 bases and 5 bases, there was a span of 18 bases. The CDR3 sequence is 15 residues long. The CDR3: CASTDGSVPNNEQFF. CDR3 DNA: TGTGCCAGCACCGACGGGAGCGTCCCCAACAATGAGCAGTTCTTC.

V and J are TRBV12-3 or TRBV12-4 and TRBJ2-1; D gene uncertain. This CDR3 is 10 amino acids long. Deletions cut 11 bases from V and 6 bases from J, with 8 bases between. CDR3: CACGSNEQFF. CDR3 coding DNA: TGTGCCTGCGGCTCCAATGAGCAGTTCTTC.

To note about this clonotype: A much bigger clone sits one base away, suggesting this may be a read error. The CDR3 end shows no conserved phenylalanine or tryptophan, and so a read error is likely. CDR3 in amino acids: CASRVGELSSGNTIYL. The CDR3 DNA sequence: TGTGCCAGCAGAGTCGGGGAGTTAAGCTCTGGAAACACCATATATTTA. This chain uses TRBV6-1 with TRBJ1-3; D gene ambiguous. The CDR3 is 16 amino acids. Germline CDR1 is MNHNS and CDR2 is SASEGT. V was shortened by 6 bases and J by 0 bases, with 15 bases between the two germline ends.

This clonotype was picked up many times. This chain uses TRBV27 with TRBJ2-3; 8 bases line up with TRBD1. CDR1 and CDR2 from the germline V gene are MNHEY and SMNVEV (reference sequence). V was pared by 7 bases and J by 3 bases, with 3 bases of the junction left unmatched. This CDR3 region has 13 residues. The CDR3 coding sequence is TGTGCCAGCAACCGACAGGGGACAGATACGCAGTATTTT. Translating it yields CASNRQGTDTQYF.

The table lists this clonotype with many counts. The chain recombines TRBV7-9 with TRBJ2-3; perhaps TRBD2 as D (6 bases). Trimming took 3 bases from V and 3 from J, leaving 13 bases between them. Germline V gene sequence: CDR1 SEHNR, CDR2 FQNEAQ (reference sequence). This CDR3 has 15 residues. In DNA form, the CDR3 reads TGTGCCAGCAGCTTTATCCGGGAGAGTACAGATACGCAGTATTTT. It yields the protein CASSFIRESTDTQYF.

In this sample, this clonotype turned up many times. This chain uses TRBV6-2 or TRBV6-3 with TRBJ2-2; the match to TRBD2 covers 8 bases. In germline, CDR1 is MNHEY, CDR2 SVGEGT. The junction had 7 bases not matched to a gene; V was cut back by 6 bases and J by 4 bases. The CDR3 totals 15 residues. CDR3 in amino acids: CASRSPGRATGELFF. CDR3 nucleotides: TGTGCCAGCAGGAGCCCCGGGAGGGCCACCGGGGAGCTGTTTTTT.

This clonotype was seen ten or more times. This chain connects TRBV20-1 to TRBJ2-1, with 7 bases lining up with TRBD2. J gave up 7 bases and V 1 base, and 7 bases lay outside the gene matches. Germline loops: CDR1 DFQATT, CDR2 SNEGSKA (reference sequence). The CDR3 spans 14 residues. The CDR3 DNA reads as TGCAGTGCTAGAGCAACTAGCGCATGGAATGAGCAGTTCTTC. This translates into CSARATSAWNEQFF.

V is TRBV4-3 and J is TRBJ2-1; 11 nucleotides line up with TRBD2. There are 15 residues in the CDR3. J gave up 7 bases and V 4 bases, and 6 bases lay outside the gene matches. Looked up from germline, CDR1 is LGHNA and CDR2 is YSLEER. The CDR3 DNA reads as TGCGCCAGCAGCCGAACTAGCGGGAGTTTTAATGAGCAGTTCTTC. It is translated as CASSRTSGSFNEQFF.

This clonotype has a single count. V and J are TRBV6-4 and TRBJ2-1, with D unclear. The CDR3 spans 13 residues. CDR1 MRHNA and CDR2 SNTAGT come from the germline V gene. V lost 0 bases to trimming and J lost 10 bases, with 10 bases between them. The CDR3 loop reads CASSDSRLTEQFF. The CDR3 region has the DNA TGTGCCAGCAGTGACTCGCGTTTGACCGAGCAGTTCTTC.

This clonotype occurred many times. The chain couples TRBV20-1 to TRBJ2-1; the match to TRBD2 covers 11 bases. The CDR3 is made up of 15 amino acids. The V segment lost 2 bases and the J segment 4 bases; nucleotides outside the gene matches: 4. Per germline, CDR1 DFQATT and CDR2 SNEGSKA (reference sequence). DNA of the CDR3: TGCAGTGCTAGACAGACTAGCGGGATATACAATGAGCAGTTCTTC. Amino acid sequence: CSARQTSGIYNEQFF.

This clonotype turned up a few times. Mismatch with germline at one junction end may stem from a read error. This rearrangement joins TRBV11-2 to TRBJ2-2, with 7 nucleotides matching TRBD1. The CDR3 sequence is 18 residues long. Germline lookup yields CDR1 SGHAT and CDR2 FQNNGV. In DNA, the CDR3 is TGTACCAGCAGCCCACTATCGGGACAGCTTTCGAACACCGGGGAGCTGTTTTTT. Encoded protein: CTSSPLSGQLSNTGELFF.

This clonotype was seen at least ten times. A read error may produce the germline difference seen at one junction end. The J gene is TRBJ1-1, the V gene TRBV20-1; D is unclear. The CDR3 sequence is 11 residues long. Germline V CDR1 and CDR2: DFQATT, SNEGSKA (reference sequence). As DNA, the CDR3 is TGCAGTGCGAGAGGACGGGGTGAAGCTTTCTTT. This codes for CSARGRGEAFF.

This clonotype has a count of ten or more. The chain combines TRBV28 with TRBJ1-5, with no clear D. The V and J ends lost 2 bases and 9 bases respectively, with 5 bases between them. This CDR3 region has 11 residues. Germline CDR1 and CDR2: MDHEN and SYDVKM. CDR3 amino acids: CASSLRWPQHF. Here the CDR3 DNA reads TGTGCCAGCAGTTTACGGTGGCCCCAGCATTTT.

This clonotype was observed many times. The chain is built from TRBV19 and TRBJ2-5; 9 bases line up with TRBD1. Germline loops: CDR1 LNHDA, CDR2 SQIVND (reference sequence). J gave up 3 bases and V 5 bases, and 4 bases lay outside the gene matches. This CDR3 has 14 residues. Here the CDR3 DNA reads TGTGCCAGTAGTCACAGGGGGCGTGAAGAGACCCAGTACTTC. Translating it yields CASSHRGREETQYF. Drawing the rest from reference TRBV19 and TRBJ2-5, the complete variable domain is DGGITQSPKYLFRKEGQNVTLSCEQNLNHDAMYWYRQDPGQGLRLIYYSQIVNDFQKGDIAEGYSVSREKKESFPLTVTSAQKNPTAFYLCASSHRGREETQYFGPGTRLLVL.

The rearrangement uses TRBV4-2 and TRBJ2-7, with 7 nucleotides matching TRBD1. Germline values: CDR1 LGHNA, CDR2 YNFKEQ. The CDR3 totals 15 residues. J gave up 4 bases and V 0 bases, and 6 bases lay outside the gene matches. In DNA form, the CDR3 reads TGTGCCAGCAGCCAAGATGAACAGGGGTGGTACGAGCAGTACTTC. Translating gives CASSQDEQGWYEQYF.

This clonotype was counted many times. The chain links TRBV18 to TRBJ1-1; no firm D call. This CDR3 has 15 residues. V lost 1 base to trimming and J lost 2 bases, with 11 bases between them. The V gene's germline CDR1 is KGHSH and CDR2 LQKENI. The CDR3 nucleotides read TGTGCCAGCTCACCACAGTCGGACGCTAACACTGAAGCTTTCTTT. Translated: CASSPQSDANTEAFF.

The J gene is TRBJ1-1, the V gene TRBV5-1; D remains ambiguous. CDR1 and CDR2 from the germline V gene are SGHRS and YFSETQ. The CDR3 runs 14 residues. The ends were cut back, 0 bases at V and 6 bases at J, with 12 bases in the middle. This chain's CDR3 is CASSLDEGLAEAFF. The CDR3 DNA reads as TGCGCCAGCAGCTTGGACGAGGGTTTGGCTGAAGCTTTCTTT.